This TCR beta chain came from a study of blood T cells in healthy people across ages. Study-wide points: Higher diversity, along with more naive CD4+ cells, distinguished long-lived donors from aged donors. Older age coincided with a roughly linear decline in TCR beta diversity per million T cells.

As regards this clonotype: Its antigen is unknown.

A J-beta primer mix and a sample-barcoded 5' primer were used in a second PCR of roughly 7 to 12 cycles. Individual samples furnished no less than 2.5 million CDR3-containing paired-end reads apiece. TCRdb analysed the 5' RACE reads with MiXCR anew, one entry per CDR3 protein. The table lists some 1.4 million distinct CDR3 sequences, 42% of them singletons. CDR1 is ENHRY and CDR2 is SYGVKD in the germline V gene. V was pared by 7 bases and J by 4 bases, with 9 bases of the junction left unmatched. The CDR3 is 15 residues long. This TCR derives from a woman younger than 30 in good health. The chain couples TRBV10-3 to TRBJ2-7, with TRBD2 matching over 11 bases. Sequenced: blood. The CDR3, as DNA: TGTGCCATCACCGCTACTAGCGGGGGATATTACGAGCAGTACTTC. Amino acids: CAITATSGGYYEQYF.